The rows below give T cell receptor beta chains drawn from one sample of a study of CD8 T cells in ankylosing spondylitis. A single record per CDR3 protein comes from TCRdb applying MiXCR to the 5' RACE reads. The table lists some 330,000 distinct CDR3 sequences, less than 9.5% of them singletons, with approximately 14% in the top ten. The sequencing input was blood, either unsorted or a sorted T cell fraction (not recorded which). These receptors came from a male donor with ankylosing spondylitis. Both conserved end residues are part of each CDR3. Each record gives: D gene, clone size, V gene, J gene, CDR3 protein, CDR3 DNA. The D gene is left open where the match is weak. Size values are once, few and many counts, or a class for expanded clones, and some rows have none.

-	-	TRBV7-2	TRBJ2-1	CASSSGLTNNEQFF	TGTGCCAGCAGCTCCGGACTTACCAACAATGAGCAGTTCTTC
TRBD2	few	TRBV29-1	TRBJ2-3	CSETSGYTDTQYF	TGCAGCGAAACTAGCGGTTACACAGATACGCAGTATTTT
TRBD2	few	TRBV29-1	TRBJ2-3	CSVEGGRAGEDTQYF	TGCAGCGTTGAAGGCGGGAGGGCCGGGGAAGATACGCAGTATTTT
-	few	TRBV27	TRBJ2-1	CASSLSPPGYEQFF	TGTGCCAGCAGTTTATCCCCGCCGGGGTATGAGCAGTTCTTC
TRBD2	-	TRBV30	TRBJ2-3	CAWSKIAGSTDTQYF	TGTGCCTGGAGCAAAATAGCGGGAAGCACAGATACGCAGTATTTT
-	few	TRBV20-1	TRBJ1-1	CSARNGRQMNTEAFF	TGCAGTGCTAGGAATGGCCGACAGATGAACACTGAAGCTTTCTTT
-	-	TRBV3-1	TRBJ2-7	CASSPVLGTPEQYF	TGTGCCAGCAGCCCCGTCCTGGGTACTCCCGAGCAGTACTTC
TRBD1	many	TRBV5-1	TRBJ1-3	CASSTDRGLSSGNTIYF	TGCGCCAGCAGCACCGACAGGGGTTTATCCTCTGGAAACACCATATATTTT
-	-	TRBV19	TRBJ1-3	CASSYQAIGNTIYF	TGTGCCAGTAGTTATCAGGCAATCGGAAACACCATATATTTT
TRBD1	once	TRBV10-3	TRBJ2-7	CAISGEGARGEQYF	TGTGCCATCAGTGGTGAGGGGGCGCGTGGCGAGCAGTACTTC
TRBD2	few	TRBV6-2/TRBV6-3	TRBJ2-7	CASSRPGLEYEQYF	TGTGCCAGCAGTCGGCCGGGACTAGAATACGAGCAGTACTTC
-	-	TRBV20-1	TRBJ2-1	CSVSVSQQGDHNEQFF	TGCAGTGTTTCTGTATCCCAGCAGGGAGATCACAATGAGCAGTTCTTC
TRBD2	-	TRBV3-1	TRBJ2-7	CASSHPATSAEQYF	TGTGCCAGCAGCCACCCCGCGACTAGCGCCGAGCAGTACTTC
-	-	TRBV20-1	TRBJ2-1	CSARPPLAERYNEQFF	TGCAGTGCTAGACCCCCACTGGCGGAACGCTACAATGAGCAGTTCTTC
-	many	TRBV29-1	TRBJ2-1	CSVSRVAYNEQFF	TGCAGTGTCTCCAGGGTAGCCTACAATGAGCAGTTCTTC
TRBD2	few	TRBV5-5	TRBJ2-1	CASSFPPTSGSNEQFF	TGTGCCAGCAGCTTCCCTCCGACTAGCGGGAGCAATGAGCAGTTCTTC
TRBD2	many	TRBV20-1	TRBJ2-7	CSARDPGGSYEQYF	TGCAGTGCTAGAGATCCTGGCGGGAGTTACGAGCAGTACTTC
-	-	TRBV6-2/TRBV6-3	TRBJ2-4	CASSYSSSENIQYF	TGTGCCAGCAGTTACTCGTCTTCGGAAAACATTCAGTACTTC
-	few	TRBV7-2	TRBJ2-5	CASSLGDTRETQYF	TGTGCCAGCAGCTTAGGTGACACTCGAGAGACCCAGTACTTC
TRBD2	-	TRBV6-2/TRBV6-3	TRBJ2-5	CASSYGAGRRETQYF	TGTGCCAGCAGTTACGGAGCGGGACGGAGAGAGACCCAGTACTTC
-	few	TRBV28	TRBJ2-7	CASSLPLGERDSSYEQYF	TGTGCCAGCAGTTTACCGTTGGGTGAGAGGGATTCCTCCTACGAGCAGTACTTC
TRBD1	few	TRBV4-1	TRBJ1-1	CASSPGGGAQAFF	TGCGCCAGCAGCCCAGGGGGCGGGGCCCAGGCTTTCTTT
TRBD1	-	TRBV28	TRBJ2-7	CASISGDSRSYEQYF	TGTGCCAGTATTTCAGGGGACAGTCGCTCCTACGAGCAGTACTTC
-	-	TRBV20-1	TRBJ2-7	CSARDVGRTTYEQYF	TGCAGTGCTAGAGACGTCGGACGGACCACCTACGAGCAGTACTTC
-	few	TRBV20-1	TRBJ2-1	CSASGSIYNEQFF	TGCAGTGCTAGCGGGAGCATCTACAATGAGCAGTTCTTC
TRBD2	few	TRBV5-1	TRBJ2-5	CASSFGVTSGSETQYF	TGCGCCAGCAGCTTCGGGGTGACTAGCGGGAGTGAGACCCAGTACTTC